What follows is one TCR beta chain and its context. The CDR3 contains 13 residues. V lost 6 bases and J 2 bases, leaving 11 bases between the germline ends. Germline loops: CDR1 MNHEY, CDR2 SMNVEV (reference sequence). The data belong to a study of cytomegalovirus exposure and HLA in healthy donors. 13 Jbeta primers and 60 Vbeta primers were used for the PCR. The assay was immunoSEQ multiplex PCR, and TCRdb's table has in-frame clones only and misses some. In the table there are 93,000 or so clones, 66% of which are singletons. The sequencing sample was made of PBMCs. V gene TRBV27 combines with J gene TRBJ2-7; TRBD1 is a possible D gene (5 bases). The receptor's source is a woman aged 45-60 years in good health and CMV-seronegative. For the CDR3, the DNA is TGTGCCAGCAGCCTAGGGGCGACCTACGAGCAGTACTTC. Amino acid sequence: CASSLGATYEQYF.